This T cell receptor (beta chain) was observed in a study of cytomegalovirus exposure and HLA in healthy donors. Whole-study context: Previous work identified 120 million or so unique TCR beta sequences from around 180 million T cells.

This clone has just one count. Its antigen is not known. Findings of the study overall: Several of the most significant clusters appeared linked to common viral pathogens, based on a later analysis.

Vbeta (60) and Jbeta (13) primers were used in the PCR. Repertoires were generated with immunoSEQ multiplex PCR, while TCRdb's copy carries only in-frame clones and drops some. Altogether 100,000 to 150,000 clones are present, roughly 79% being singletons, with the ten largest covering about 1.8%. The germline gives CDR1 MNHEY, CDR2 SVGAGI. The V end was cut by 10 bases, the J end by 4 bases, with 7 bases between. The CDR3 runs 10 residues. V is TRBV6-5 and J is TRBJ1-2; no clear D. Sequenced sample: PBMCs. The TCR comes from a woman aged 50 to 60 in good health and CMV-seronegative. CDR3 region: CATKRYGYTF. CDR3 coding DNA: TGTGCCACCAAGCGCTATGGCTACACCTTC.